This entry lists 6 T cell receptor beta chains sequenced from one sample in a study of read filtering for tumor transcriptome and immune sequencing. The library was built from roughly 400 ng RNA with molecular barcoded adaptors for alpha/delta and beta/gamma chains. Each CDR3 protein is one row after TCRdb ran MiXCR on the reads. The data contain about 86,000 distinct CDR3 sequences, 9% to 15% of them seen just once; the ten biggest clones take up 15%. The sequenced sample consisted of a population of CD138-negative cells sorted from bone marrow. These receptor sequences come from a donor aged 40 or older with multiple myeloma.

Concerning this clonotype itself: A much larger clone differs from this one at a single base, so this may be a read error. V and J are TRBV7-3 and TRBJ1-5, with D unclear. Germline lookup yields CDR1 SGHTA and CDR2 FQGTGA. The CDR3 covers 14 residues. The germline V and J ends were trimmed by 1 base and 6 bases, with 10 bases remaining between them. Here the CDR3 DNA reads TGTGCCAGCAGCTTAAGGCAGTTCAGTCAGCCCCAGCATTTT. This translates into CASSLRQFSQPQHF.

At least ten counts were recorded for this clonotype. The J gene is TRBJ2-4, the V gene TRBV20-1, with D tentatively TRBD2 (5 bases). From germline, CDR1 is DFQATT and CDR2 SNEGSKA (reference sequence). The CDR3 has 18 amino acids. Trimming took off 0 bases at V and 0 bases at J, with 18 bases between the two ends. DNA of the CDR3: TGCAGTGCTAGAGATTCTTTGGGGAGAGCCATAGCCAAAAACATTCAGTACTTC. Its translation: CSARDSLGRAIAKNIQYF.

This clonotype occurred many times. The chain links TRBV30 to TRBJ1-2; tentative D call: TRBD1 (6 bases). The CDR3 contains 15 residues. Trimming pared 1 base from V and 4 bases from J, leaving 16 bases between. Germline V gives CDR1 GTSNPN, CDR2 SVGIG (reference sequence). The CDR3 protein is CAWSAQTTGSYGYTF. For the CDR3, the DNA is TGTGCCTGGAGTGCCCAAACAACAGGGAGCTATGGCTACACCTTC.

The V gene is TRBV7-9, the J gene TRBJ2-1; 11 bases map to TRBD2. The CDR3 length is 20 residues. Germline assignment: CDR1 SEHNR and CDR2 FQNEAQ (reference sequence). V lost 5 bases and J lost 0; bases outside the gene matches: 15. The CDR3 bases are TGTGCCAGCAGCCCCCCCGGCTGGACTAGCGGGCTGAGCTCCTACAATGAGCAGTTCTTC. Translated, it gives CASSPPGWTSGLSSYNEQFF.

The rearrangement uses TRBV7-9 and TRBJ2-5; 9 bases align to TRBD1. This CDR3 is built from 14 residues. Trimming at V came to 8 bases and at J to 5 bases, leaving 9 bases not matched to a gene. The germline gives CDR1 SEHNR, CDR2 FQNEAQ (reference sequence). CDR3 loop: CASLSTDRGETQYF. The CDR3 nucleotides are TGTGCCAGCCTATCGACGGACAGGGGTGAGACCCAGTACTTC.

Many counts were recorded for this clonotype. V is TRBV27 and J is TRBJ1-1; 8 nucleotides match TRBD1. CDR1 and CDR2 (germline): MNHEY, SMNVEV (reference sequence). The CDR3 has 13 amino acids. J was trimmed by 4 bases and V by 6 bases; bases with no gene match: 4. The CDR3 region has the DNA TGTGCCAGCAGAAAGGACAGGGTCACTGAAGCTTTCTTT. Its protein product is CASRKDRVTEAFF.